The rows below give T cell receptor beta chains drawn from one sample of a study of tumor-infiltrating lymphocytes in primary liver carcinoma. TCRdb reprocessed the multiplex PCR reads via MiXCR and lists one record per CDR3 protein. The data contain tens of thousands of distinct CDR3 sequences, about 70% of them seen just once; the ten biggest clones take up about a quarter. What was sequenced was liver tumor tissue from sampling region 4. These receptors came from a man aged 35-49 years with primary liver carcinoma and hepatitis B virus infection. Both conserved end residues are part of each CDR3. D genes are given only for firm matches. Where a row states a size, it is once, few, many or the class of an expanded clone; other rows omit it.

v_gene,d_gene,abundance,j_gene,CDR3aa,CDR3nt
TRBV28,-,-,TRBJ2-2,CASSSRERVNTGELFF,TGTGCCAGCAGTTCCAGGGAAAGGGTGAACACCGGGGAGCTGTTTTTT
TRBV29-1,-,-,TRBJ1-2,CNVGGLANYGHTF,TGCAACGTGGGGGGGTTAGCTAACTATGGCCACACCTTC
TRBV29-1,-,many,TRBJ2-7,CSIGGRDEQYF,TGCAGCATTGGAGGCCGGGACGAGCAGTACTTC
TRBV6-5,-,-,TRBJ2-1,CASSARESSYNEQLF,TGTGCCAGCAGCGCGAGGGAGAGCTCATACAATGAGCAGCTCTTC
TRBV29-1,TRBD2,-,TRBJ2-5,CSVDSRTSGSIETQHF,TGCAGCGTCGATAGCAGGACTAGCGGGAGTATTGAGACCCAGCACTTC
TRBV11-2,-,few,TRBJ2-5,CVSSLDQMKWGTQYF,TGTGTCAGCAGCTTAGATCAAATGAAATGGGGGACCCAGTACTTC
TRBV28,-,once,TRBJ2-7,CTSTYSQEGYEQYF,TGTACCAGCACCTACTCACAGGAAGGCTACGAGCAGTACTTC
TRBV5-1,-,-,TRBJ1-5,CASSCGDVGQPQHF,TGCGCCAGCAGCTGTGGGGACGTGGGTCAGCCCCAGCATTTT
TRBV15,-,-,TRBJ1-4,CATSPVGEGREKLFF,TGTGCCACCAGCCCCGTGGGGGAAGGAAGGGAAAAACTGTTTTTT
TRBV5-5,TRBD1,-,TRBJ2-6,CASSVRDRGTPGANVLTF,TGTGCCAGCAGCGTCCGGGACAGGGGGACCCCTGGGGCCAACGTCCTGACTTTC
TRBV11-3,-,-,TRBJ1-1,CASSLFFSTEAFF,TGTGCCAGCAGCCTATTTTTTAGCACTGAAGCTTTCTTT
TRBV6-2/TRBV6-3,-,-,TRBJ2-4,CASSHRSSARGNTQYF,TGTGCCAGCAGTCACCGATCATCGGCACGAGGCAACACTCAGTACTTC
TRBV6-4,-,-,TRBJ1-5,CASSGLSRDAYQPQHF,TGTGCCAGCAGTGGCCTGTCCAGGGACGCGTATCAGCCCCAGCATTTT
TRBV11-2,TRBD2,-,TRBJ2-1,CASSYSSTSGREGEFF,TGTGCCAGCAGCTACTCTTCTACTAGCGGGAGGGAAGGCGAGTTCTTC
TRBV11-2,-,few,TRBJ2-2,CAGSLDPGAGELFF,TGTGCCGGCAGCCTCGACCCGGGGGCCGGGGAGTTGTTTTTT
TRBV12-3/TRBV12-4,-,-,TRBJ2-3,CAGTPPGGASQYF,TGTGCCGGCACTCCACCTGGGGGGGCATCCCAGTATTTT
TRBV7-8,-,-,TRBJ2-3,CASSLGLGTGTQYF,TGTGCCAGCAGCTTAGGACTAGGCACAGGTACACAGTATTTT
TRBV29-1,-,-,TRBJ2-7,CSVGSGGYGQYF,TGCAGCGTTGGATCAGGGGGGTACGGGCAGTACTTC
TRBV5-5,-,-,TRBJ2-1,CASSLTSGKRNEQFF,TGTGCCAGCAGCTTGACCTCAGGGAAGAGGAATGAGCAGTTCTTC
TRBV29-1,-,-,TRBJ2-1,CIVEGGGWAGGRPNEQFF,TGTATCGTTGAAGGGGGGGGCTGGGCAGGGGGCCGTCCCAATGAGCAGTTCTTC
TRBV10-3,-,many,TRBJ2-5,CAISEAEQETQYF,TGTGCCATCAGTGAGGCAGAACAAGAGACCCAGTACTTC
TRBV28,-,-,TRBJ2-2,CASSSWTLASTGELFF,TGTGCCAGCAGTTCCTGGACGTTAGCAAGCACCGGGGAGCTGTTTTTT
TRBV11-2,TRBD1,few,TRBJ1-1,CASSPGGITEASF,TGTGCCAGCAGCCCAGGGGGCATCACTGAAGCTTCCTTT
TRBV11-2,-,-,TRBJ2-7,CASCLSDLALQYF,TGTGCCAGCTGCTTAAGTGATCTAGCGTTGCAGTACTTC
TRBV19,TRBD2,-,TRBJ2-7,CASSVTGTSGIYEQYF,TGTGCCAGTAGTGTTACCGGGACTAGCGGAATCTACGAGCAGTACTTC
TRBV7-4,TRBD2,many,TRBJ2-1,CASSTPGLAFPNEQFF,TGTGCCAGCAGCACCCCGGGACTAGCCTTCCCCAATGAGCAGTTCTTC
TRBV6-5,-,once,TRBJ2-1,CASSRTGVHDPFNEQFF,TGTGCCAGCAGTCGTACAGGTGTCCACGACCCCTTCAATGAGCAGTTCTTC
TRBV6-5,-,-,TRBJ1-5,CARSYRLKQTQHF,TGTGCCAGAAGTTACAGGTTAAAGCAGACCCAGCATTTT
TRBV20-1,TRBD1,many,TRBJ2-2,CSASGTLDRASTGELFF,TGCAGTGCTAGTGGGACCCTGGACAGGGCCTCCACCGGGGAGCTGTTTTTT
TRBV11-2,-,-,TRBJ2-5,CASSLGGKGLETQYF,TGCGCCAGCAGCTTAGGGGGTAAAGGGTTAGAGACACAGTACTTC
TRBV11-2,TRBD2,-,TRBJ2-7,CASSPPAGGGGQYF,TGTGCCAGCAGCCCCCCTGCGGGAGGAGGGGGGCAGTACTTC
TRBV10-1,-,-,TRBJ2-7,CASNETRDVAYEQYF,TGCGCCAGCAATGAGACCCGGGACGTCGCCTACGAGCAGTACTTC
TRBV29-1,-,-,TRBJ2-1,CSVGHPSSSYNEQFF,TGCAGCGTGGGGCATCCTTCCAGTTCCTACAATGAGCAGTTCTTT
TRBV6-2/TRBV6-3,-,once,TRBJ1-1,CAGRYSATEAFF,TGTGCCGGCAGATACTCGGCCACTGAAGCTTTCTTT
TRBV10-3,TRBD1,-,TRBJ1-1,CVIRDRGQGEAFF,TGTGTCATCCGGGACAGGGGGCAAGGTGAAGCTTTCTTC
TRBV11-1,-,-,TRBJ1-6,CASSWTLVSPLHF,TGTGCCAGCAGCTGGACACTGGTTTCACCCCTCCACTTT
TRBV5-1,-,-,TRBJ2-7,CTNSPGTLSYEQYF,TGCACCAACAGCCCTGGGACACTCTCCTACGAGCAGTACTTC
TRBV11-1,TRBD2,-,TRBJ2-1,CASSPGLAGGHNERSF,TGTGCGAGCAGCCCAGGACTAGCGGGAGGGCACAATGAGCGGTCCTTC
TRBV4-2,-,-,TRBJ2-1,CVSSQEPVGVEDEQFF,TGTGTCAGCAGCCAAGAGCCCGTTGGTGTTGAGGATGAGCAGTTCTTC
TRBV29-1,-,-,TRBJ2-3,CSVEKVTATQFF,TGCAGCGTTGAAAAGGTGACGGCTACGCAGTTTTTT
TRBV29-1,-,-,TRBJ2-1,CSVERTEGNEQFF,TGCAGTGTTGAAAGGACAGAAGGAAATGAGCAGTTCTTC
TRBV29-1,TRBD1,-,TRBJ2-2,CNVETRGQGPGELFF,TGCAACGTTGAAACGAGGGGACAGGGGCCCGGGGAGCTGTTTTTT
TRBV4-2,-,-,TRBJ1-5,CASSQTQDSNQPKYF,TGTGCCAGCAGCCAAACACAGGATAGCAATCAGCCCAAGTATTTT
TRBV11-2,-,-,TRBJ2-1,CASSQRCTPLWDEQFF,TGTGCCAGCAGCCAGCGGTGTACTCCCCTATGGGATGAGCAGTTCTTC
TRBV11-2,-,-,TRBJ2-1,CASSMPLPGEGNSDSYNEQFF,TGTGCCAGCAGCATGCCACTCCCGGGAGAAGGCAACAGTGATTCCTACAATGAGCAGTTCTTC
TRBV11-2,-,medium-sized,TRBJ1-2,CASSYGTLYGYTF,TGTGCCAGCAGCTACGGGACCCTCTATGGCTACACCTTC
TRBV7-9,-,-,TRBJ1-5,CASCHDQPQHF,TGTGCCAGCTGCCACGATCAGCCCCAGCATTTC
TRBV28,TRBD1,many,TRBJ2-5,CASSPGLTGLGETQYF,TGTGCCAGCAGCCCTGGGTTGACAGGGTTGGGAGAGACCCAGTACTTC
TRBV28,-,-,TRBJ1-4,CASSLSWCEKPFF,TGTGCCAGCAGTTTGTCGTGGTGCGAAAAACCGTTTTTT
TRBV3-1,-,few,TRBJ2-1,CASSQRITAVHGRSSYNEQFF,TGTGCCAGCAGCCAGAGGATTACAGCGGTCCATGGGCGGAGCTCCTACAATGAGCAGTTCTTC
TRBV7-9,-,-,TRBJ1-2,CASSLEIANYGYIF,TGTGCCAGCAGCTTAGAAATAGCTAACTATGGCTACATCTTC